Shown below are 7 T cell receptor beta chains from a single sample sequenced in a study of T cell responses to AZD1222 COVID-19 vaccine. Profiled with immunoSEQ multiplex PCR; TCRdb holds only in-frame clones, not every one. The sample shows 250,000 to 300,000 clones, almost 95% of them seen only once. The starting material was peripheral blood, obtained 28 days after the second AZD1222 dose. The receptors shown here come from an adult who received the AZD1222 COVID-19 vaccine.

The chain combines TRBV7-6 with TRBJ1-5; D is unresolved. The CDR3 sequence is 14 residues long. V lost 5 bases and J 1 base, leaving 9 bases between the germline ends. Germline V gene data show CDR1 as SGHVS and CDR2 as FNYEAQ. CDR3 bases: TGTGCCAGCAGCCCTACCGGAAGCAATCAGCCCCAGCATTTT. Residues: CASSPTGSNQPQHF.

The chain employs TRBV10-3 and TRBJ1-3; the D gene is possibly TRBD1 (5 bases). Germline CDR1 reads ENHRY; CDR2 reads SYGVKD. The CDR3 is made up of 17 amino acids. Trimming stripped 2 bases from V and 0 bases from J, with 14 bases between. CDR3 sequence reads: CAISESAGRSSGNTIYF. The CDR3 DNA is TGTGCCATCAGTGAGAGTGCAGGGAGAAGCTCTGGAAACACCATATATTTT.

The genes are TRBV7-9 and TRBJ2-5; D unclear. Trimming removed 5 bases at V and 5 bases at J, with 9 bases between. Germline CDR1 is SEHNR and CDR2 is FQNEAQ (reference sequence). This CDR3 region has 12 residues. The CDR3 bases are TGTGCCAGCAGCCTCCTCCCGGAGACCCAGTACTTC. The encoded protein is CASSLLPETQYF.

The CDR3 spells CASSRGDSAYNEQFF. The CDR3 DNA reads TGTGCCAGTAGCCGAGGGGACTCCGCCTACAATGAGCAGTTCTTC. This chain connects TRBV19 to TRBJ2-1; possibly TRBD2 for D (6 bases). From germline, CDR1 is LNHDA and CDR2 SQIVND (reference sequence). The V and J ends lost 6 bases and 2 bases respectively, with 14 bases between them. CDR3 length: 15 residues.

V is TRBV11-2 and J is TRBJ1-1, with D tentatively TRBD1 (6 bases). V was cut by 4 bases and J by 1 base, with 13 bases left in between. The CDR3 runs to 15 residues. Germline V gene lookup returns CDR1 SGHAT and CDR2 FQNNGV. Here the CDR3 reads CASSSPGGRNTEAFF. The CDR3 nucleotides are TGTGCCAGCAGCTCCCCCGGGGGCAGGAACACTGAAGCTTTCTTT.

The sample holds a few counts of this clone. This rearrangement joins TRBV2 to TRBJ1-1, with D hard to call. Trimming took 3 bases from V and 1 from J, leaving 6 bases between them. Germline values: CDR1 SNHLY, CDR2 FYNNEI. CDR3 length: 13 amino acids. DNA of the CDR3: TGTGCCAGCAGTGAGGCCCCGAACACTGAAGCTTTCTTT. Translated: CASSEAPNTEAFF. The whole variable domain, filled in from reference TRBV2 and TRBJ1-1, reads EPEVTQTPSHQVTQMGQEVILRCVPISNHLYFYWYRQILGQKVEFLVSFYNNEISEKSEIFDDQFSVERPDGSNFTLKIRSTKLEDSAMYFCASSEAPNTEAFFGQGTRLTVV.

V and J are TRBV15 and TRBJ2-7; D ambiguous. The CDR3 contains 15 residues. Trimming shortened V by 0 bases and J by 7 bases, and 16 bases separated the two germline ends. Germline V CDR1 and CDR2: LNHNV, YYDKDF (reference sequence). The CDR3 bases are TGTGCCACCAGCAGAGATCTCAGACCCTTGGGGGAGCAGTACTTC. As protein: CATSRDLRPLGEQYF.